This entry concerns a single T cell receptor beta chain. Its antigen is unidentified. In the original analysis: ImmunoSEQ junction-only sequences lacked quality scores, so their filtering differed. Here immunoSEQ multiplex PCR was the method, and the copy in TCRdb shows in-frame clones only, minus some. The V and J calls and clone size come from that table; D and trimming were worked out from the DNA. Counted here are about 680,000 clones, less than 80% occurring once; the ten biggest clones make up around 2%. The sample comes from a study of shared clonotypes between healthy human individuals. Study-wide points: For naive CD4 cells, 4% to 5% of clonotypes were shared across four donors.

Germline V lookup: CDR1 SGHAT, CDR2 FQNNGV. V was clipped by 2 bases and J by 0 bases, with 13 bases between them. The CDR3 has 16 amino acids. The J gene is TRBJ1-1, the V gene TRBV11-2; possible D gene TRBD1, 6 bases. The sequence was obtained from a woman in her thirties in good health. Sequencing was performed on memory CD4+ T cells sorted from blood. Subset in this sample: CD45RA-negative fraction. The CDR3 sequence: CASSLMGGSVNTEAFF. In nucleotides, the CDR3 is TGTGCCAGCAGCTTAATGGGGGGCTCCGTGAACACTGAAGCTTTCTTT.